One sample yielded the 27 T cell receptor beta chains listed below, sequenced in a study of identical twins. Via MiXCR, TCRdb re-called the 5' RACE reads, giving one row per CDR3 protein. The sample lists roughly 1.6 million distinct CDR3 sequences, more than 30% seen once, with 0.25% to 0.3% in the top ten. Sequencing used cord blood. These receptors came from a newborn girl in good health.

This clonotype was counted only a few times. The chain is built from TRBV24-1 and TRBJ1-2; D call uncertain. Trimming cost V 5 bases and J 3 bases, with 6 bases left between them. In germline, CDR1 is KGHDR, CDR2 SFDVKD. The CDR3 consists of 12 residues. For the CDR3, the DNA is TGTGCCACCAGTGCGGCAGACTATGGCTACACCTTC. It translates to CATSAADYGYTF.

This clonotype came up a few times. This rearrangement joins TRBV2 to TRBJ2-1, with D hard to call. With 9 bases removed from V and 2 bases from J, the gap between germline ends came to 5 bases. The CDR3 sequence is 11 residues long. CDR1 is SNHLY, CDR2 FYNNEI, per germline. The CDR3 region is CARATYNEQFF. In nucleotides, the CDR3 is TGTGCCAGAGCTACCTACAATGAGCAGTTCTTC.

This clonotype was detected only a few times. The CDR3 coding sequence is TGCGCCAGCAGCTTGGTCCCGGGACTAGTTGGCGAGCAGTACTTC. This translates into CASSLVPGLVGEQYF. The rearrangement joins TRBV5-1 to TRBJ2-7, with TRBD2 identical over 8 bases. This CDR3 has 15 residues. Germline CDR1 reads SGHRS; CDR2 reads YFSETQ. After removal of 0 bases from V and 6 bases from J, the junction contained 8 bases not matched to a gene.

This clonotype was counted only a few times. V is TRBV4-1 and J is TRBJ2-3; D is uncertain. The CDR3 sequence is 13 residues long. The V and J ends lost 0 bases and 5 bases respectively, with 6 bases between them. Germline V CDR1 and CDR2: MGHRA, YSYEKL. The CDR3 loop reads CASSQDPIDTQYF. CDR3 DNA: TGCGCCAGCAGCCAAGACCCAATAGATACGCAGTATTTT.

The chain has TRBV10-3 and TRBJ1-4; 11 nucleotides align to TRBD1. CDR3 size: 17 residues. J was trimmed by 5 bases and V by 2 bases; bases with no gene match: 7. Germline lookup yields CDR1 ENHRY and CDR2 SYGVKD. The CDR3 DNA is TGTGCCATCAGTGAGACGGACAGGGGGCGATCCAATGAAAAACTGTTTTTT. Its protein is CAISETDRGRSNEKLFF.

V and J are TRBV5-1 and TRBJ1-5; D possibly corresponds to TRBD1 (6 bases). This CDR3 contains 16 residues. V was clipped by 0 bases and J by 0 bases, with 10 bases between them. The V gene's germline CDR1 is SGHRS and CDR2 YFSETQ. The CDR3 nucleotides are TGCGCCAGCAGCTTGGGGCGACAGGATAGCAATCAGCCCCAGCATTTT. Translation: CASSLGRQDSNQPQHF.

The chain uses TRBV9 and TRBJ2-1; D call uncertain. CDR1 is SGDLS and CDR2 is YYNGEE in the germline V gene. The V end was cut by 0 bases, the J end by 6 bases, with 7 bases between. This CDR3 is 13 amino acids long. The CDR3 here is CASSVDSCNEQFF. CDR3 coding DNA: TGTGCCAGCAGCGTAGACAGCTGCAATGAGCAGTTCTTC.

This clonotype was detected many times. V is TRBV5-1 and J is TRBJ2-1; D call uncertain. Between the trimmed V and J ends, which lost 0 bases and 8 bases, there was a span of 9 bases. This CDR3 spans 13 amino acids. CDR1 SGHRS and CDR2 YFSETQ come from the germline V gene. CDR3 DNA: TGCGCCAGCAGCTTGGTAGTTTTGGATGAGCAGTTCTTC. Protein product: CASSLVVLDEQFF. Filled out from reference TRBV5-1 and TRBJ2-1, the complete variable domain reads KAGVTQTPRYLIKTRGQQVTLSCSPISGHRSVSWYQQTPGQGLQFLFEYFSETQRNKGNFPGRFSGRQFSNSRSEMNVSTLELGDSALYLCASSLVVLDEQFFGPGTRLTVL.

The V gene is TRBV20-1, the J gene TRBJ2-7; TRBD2 matches at 9 bases. Germline CDR1 is DFQATT and CDR2 is SNEGSKA (reference sequence). V shed 5 bases and J 1 base; nucleotides not matched to a gene: 6. The CDR3 length is 14 residues. The CDR3 region is CSAAVSGRSYEQYF. DNA for the CDR3: TGCAGTGCTGCCGTCAGCGGGAGGTCCTACGAGCAGTACTTC.

This chain links TRBV20-1 with TRBJ2-2; the D is unclear. Germline CDR1 reads DFQATT; CDR2 reads SNEGSKA (reference sequence). The V end was cut by 4 bases, the J end by 1 base, with 7 bases between. The CDR3 length is 13 residues. The CDR3 region has the DNA TGCAGTGCTACCCAGCGGAACACCGGGGAGCTGTTTTTT. This sequence encodes CSATQRNTGELFF.

A remark on this clonotype: One end of the junction fails to match germline, which may point to a read error. The J gene is TRBJ2-1, the V gene TRBV5-5, with D tentatively TRBD1 or TRBD2 (5 bases each). CDR1 and CDR2 (germline): SGHKS, YYEKEE (reference sequence). The CDR3 sequence is 14 residues long. The CDR3 reads CASSLWGLDNAQFF. DNA of the CDR3: TGTGCCAGCAGCTTGTGGGGGTTGGACAATGCGCAGTTCTTC. The full variable domain, completed using reference TRBV5-5 and TRBJ2-1, is DAGVTQSPTHLIKTRGQQVTLRCSPISGHKSVSWYQQVLGQGPQFIFQYYEKEERGRGNFPDRFSARQFPNYSSELNVNALLLGDSALYLCASSLWGLDNAQFFGPGTRLTVL.

The J gene is TRBJ2-1, the V gene TRBV21-1; TRBD2, the table's D call, was not compared with the DNA. TRBV21-1 corresponds to a pseudogene. The length of the CDR3 is 17 residues. The CDR3 sequence is CASSNPQVQGPYNEQFF. The CDR3 nucleotides are TGTGCCAGCAGCAATCCCCAAGTACAGGGACCCTACAATGAGCAGTTCTTC.

The rearrangement uses TRBV18 and TRBJ2-4; no clear D. This CDR3 spans 16 amino acids. Trimming stripped 1 base from V and 0 bases from J, with 10 bases between. CDR1 and CDR2 from the germline V gene are KGHSH and LQKENI. Here the CDR3 DNA reads TGTGCCAGCTCACCACTCGAATCTTTAGCCAAAAACATTCAGTACTTC. This sequence encodes CASSPLESLAKNIQYF.

This clonotype showed up just a few times. The V call is TRBV5-1, the J call TRBJ2-3; TRBD2 matches at 7 bases. With V trimmed by 2 bases and J by 3 bases, 6 bases remained unmatched. The CDR3 totals 15 residues. The germline gives CDR1 SGHRS, CDR2 YFSETQ. In nucleotides, the CDR3 is TGCGCCAGCAGCTTAGCGGGACTAACAACAGATACGCAGTATTTT. Residues: CASSLAGLTTDTQYF. The full variable domain, completed using reference TRBV5-1 and TRBJ2-3, is KAGVTQTPRYLIKTRGQQVTLSCSPISGHRSVSWYQQTPGQGLQFLFEYFSETQRNKGNFPGRFSGRQFSNSRSEMNVSTLELGDSALYLCASSLAGLTTDTQYFGPGTRLTVL.

V is TRBV28 and J is TRBJ1-1; no reliable D call. The CDR3 covers 11 residues. Trimming took off 3 bases at V and 9 bases at J, with 8 bases between the two ends. Germline lookup yields CDR1 MDHEN and CDR2 SYDVKM. In nucleotides, the CDR3 is TGTGCCAGCAGTTTGGACCAGCAAGCTTTCTTT. Encoded protein: CASSLDQQAFF. Supplemented by reference TRBV28 and TRBJ1-1, the full variable domain reads DVKVTQSSRYLVKRTGEKVFLECVQDMDHENMFWYRQDPGLGLRLIYFSYDVKMKEKGDIPEGYSVSREKKERFSLILESASTNQTSMYLCASSLDQQAFFGQGTRLTVV.

This chain links TRBV12-3 or TRBV12-4 with TRBJ2-1; 11 bases match TRBD1. This CDR3 contains 17 residues. J was trimmed by 5 bases and V by 6 bases; bases with no gene match: 12. The CDR3 nucleotides read TGTGCCAGCAGCCGGACAGGGGGCAGGGTTCGAAACAATGAGCAGTTCTTC. It yields the protein CASSRTGGRVRNNEQFF.

The chain recombines TRBV6-5 with TRBJ2-2; D remains ambiguous. This CDR3 is built from 13 residues. The germline CDR1 and CDR2 sequences are MNHEY and SVGAGI. Trimming took 2 bases from V and 4 from J, leaving 5 bases between them. In DNA, the CDR3 is TGTGCCAGCAGTTACCAAATCACCGGGGAGCTGTTTTTT. It codes for CASSYQITGELFF.

The V and J genes are TRBV11-2 and TRBJ1-3, with unresolved D. V gave up 3 bases and J gave up 0 bases, with 9 bases separating them. Germline values: CDR1 SGHAT, CDR2 FQNNGV. The CDR3 has 15 amino acids. CDR3 in amino acids: CASSFHTVSGNTIYF. The CDR3 coding sequence is TGTGCCAGCAGCTTCCATACGGTCTCTGGAAACACCATATATTTT.

The rearrangement uses TRBV13 and TRBJ2-4; D might be TRBD1 (6 bases). The germline V gene encodes CDR1 PRHDT and CDR2 FYEKMQ (reference sequence). There are 13 residues in the CDR3. The V gene lost 6 bases and the J gene lost 6 bases, with 12 bases spanning the gap. The chain's CDR3 is CASRTRGGNIQYF. The CDR3 DNA sequence: TGTGCCAGCAGGACCAGAGGGGGAAACATTCAGTACTTC.

This clonotype was seen more than once but under ten times. This sequence joins TRBV20-1 and TRBJ1-6, with 7 bases matching TRBD1. This CDR3 is 15 amino acids long. V lost 3 bases and J lost 7; bases outside the gene matches: 9. Per the germline V gene, CDR1 is DFQATT and CDR2 is SNEGSKA (reference sequence). The CDR3 loop is CSARAGGFRNSPLHF. The CDR3 DNA reads as TGCAGTGCTAGGGCAGGGGGATTTCGAAATTCACCCCTCCACTTT.

This clonotype came up a few times. V is TRBV11-2 and J is TRBJ1-2; D remains ambiguous. Germline V CDR1 and CDR2: SGHAT, FQNNGV. Trimming removed 5 bases from V and 6 bases from J, with 19 bases in between. The CDR3 consists of 15 residues. Here the CDR3 DNA reads TGTGCCAGCAGCGGCCACGGACGGGGATTGGATGGCTACACCTTC. Translating it yields CASSGHGRGLDGYTF.

The chain recombines TRBV20-1 with TRBJ1-6, with D maybe TRBD1 (6 bases). The CDR3 is 16 residues long. Germline V lookup: CDR1 DFQATT, CDR2 SNEGSKA (reference sequence). Trimming pared 0 bases from V and 3 bases from J, leaving 12 bases between. The CDR3 bases are TGCAGTGCTAGAGATGGGGGGGCCTTCTATAATTCACCCCTCCACTTT. Its protein product is CSARDGGAFYNSPLHF.

The V and J genes are TRBV6-1 and TRBJ2-7, with 9 bases fitting TRBD1. Germline lookup yields CDR1 MNHNS and CDR2 SASEGT. With 6 bases clipped from V and 2 bases from J, the junction kept 8 bases outside the gene matches. The CDR3 extends over 15 amino acids. The CDR3 region is CASRSTTGGTYEQYF. CDR3 DNA sequence: TGTGCCAGCAGAAGCACGACAGGGGGAACCTACGAGCAGTACTTC.

This rearrangement joins TRBV5-1 to TRBJ1-5; TRBD1 agrees at 7 bases. Per the germline V gene, CDR1 is SGHRS and CDR2 is YFSETQ. After removal of 5 bases from V and 6 bases from J, the junction contained 11 bases not matched to a gene. The CDR3 totals 15 residues. The CDR3 is CASSSSPGGGQPQHF. In nucleotides, the CDR3 is TGCGCCAGCAGTTCCTCACCAGGGGGGGGTCAGCCCCAGCATTTT.

In its sample, this clonotype was seen a few times. This chain joins TRBV11-2 and TRBJ1-6, with D tentatively TRBD1 (5 bases). Germline V gives CDR1 SGHAT, CDR2 FQNNGV. V lost 1 base to trimming and J lost 1 base, with 8 bases between them. The CDR3 totals 16 residues. CDR3: CASSLVRGSYNSPLHF. The CDR3 DNA reads TGTGCCAGCAGCTTAGTAAGGGGATCCTATAATTCACCCCTCCACTTT.

A note on this clonotype: A much larger clonotype is one base distant, so this may be a read error. V and J are TRBV5-1 and TRBJ2-5; D is unresolved. Looked up from germline, CDR1 is SGHRS and CDR2 is YFSETQ. This CDR3 contains 14 residues. V dropped 0 bases and J dropped 0 bases, with 6 bases sitting between them. For the CDR3, the DNA is TGCGCCAGCAGCTTGGCCGCGTACCAAGAGACCCAGTACTTC. Translated: CASSLAAYQETQYF.

This rearrangement joins TRBV20-1 to TRBJ2-1, with 11 bases lining up with TRBD2. Germline-derived CDR1 and CDR2 are DFQATT and SNEGSKA (reference sequence). Trimming at V came to 0 bases and at J to 7 bases, leaving 11 bases not matched to a gene. The CDR3 sequence is 17 residues long. Here the CDR3 reads CSARDRVSGGARNEQFF. CDR3 nucleotides: TGCAGTGCTAGAGATCGGGTTAGCGGGGGGGCCCGGAATGAGCAGTTCTTC.